This T cell receptor (beta chain) was recovered during a study of early T cells in non-severe SARS-CoV-2 infection. TCRdb used MiXCR to reprocess the 5' RACE reads, holding one entry per CDR3 protein. Here the sample spans 68,000 or so distinct CDR3 sequences, 10% to 15% being singletons. Germline V gene data show CDR1 as MNHEY and CDR2 as SMNVEV (reference sequence). Trimming removed 3 bases at V and 2 bases at J, with 7 bases between. This CDR3 has 13 amino acids. The clonotype was recovered from an adult who was a healthcare worker with PCR-confirmed SARS-CoV-2 infection or an uninfected control (not recorded which). Sequencing was performed on whole blood. V gene TRBV27 combines with J gene TRBJ1-2; D is perhaps TRBD1 (5 bases). CDR3 DNA: TGTGCCAGCAGTTTGGGGGGGAACTATGGCTACACCTTC. This codes for CASSLGGNYGYTF.